The next 24 T cell receptor beta chains were all read from a single sample in a study of blood T cell repertoires in COVID-19. The data were produced by immunoSEQ multiplex PCR, yet TCRdb's version contains in-frame clones alone and is incomplete. In the table there are about 200,000 clones, around 95% of which are singletons. The sequencing input was peripheral blood. Receptors were obtained from a man aged 25 to 40 with COVID-19, enrolled during active disease.

The chain carries TRBV12-5 and TRBJ2-3, with a weak D call TRBD2 (5 bases). Trimming took 6 bases from V and 1 from J, leaving 8 bases between them. CDR3 length: 13 amino acids. The germline gives CDR1 LGHNT, CDR2 FRNRAP. CDR3: CASGVSGTDTQYF. CDR3 nucleotides: TGTGCTAGTGGGGTTAGCGGCACAGATACGCAGTATTTT.

This clone was observed a single time. This rearrangement joins TRBV5-4 to TRBJ2-3, with a weak D call TRBD2 (6 bases). The CDR3 totals 14 residues. The V gene's germline CDR1 is SGHNT and CDR2 YYREEE (reference sequence). Deletions cut 3 bases from V and 6 bases from J, with 14 bases between. The CDR3 DNA is TGTGCCAGCAGCTCCGCGACTAGTTCTGATACGCAGTATTTT. Its protein is CASSSATSSDTQYF.

J is TRBJ2-1 and V is TRBV6-1; 10 positions agree with TRBD1. The CDR3 totals 15 residues. Losses at the gene ends were 3 bases for V and 6 bases for J; bases not matched to a gene: 5. Per germline, CDR1 MNHNS and CDR2 SASEGT. The CDR3 here is CASSDRDRGGNEQFF. In DNA form, the CDR3 reads TGTGCCAGCAGTGACCGGGACAGGGGAGGCAATGAGCAGTTCTTC.

This chain connects TRBV5-4 to TRBJ1-2; 10 bases map to TRBD1. This CDR3 is 17 amino acids long. Trimming at V came to 2 bases and at J to 4 bases, leaving 11 bases not matched to a gene. Germline loops: CDR1 SGHNT, CDR2 YYREEE (reference sequence). The DNA for the CDR3 is TGTGCCAGCAGCTTACCCGGGACAGGGGTAACGGGCTATGGCTACACCTTC. Its protein is CASSLPGTGVTGYGYTF.

The chain has TRBV5-4 and TRBJ1-2, with D unclear. This CDR3 is built from 15 residues. Per the germline V gene, CDR1 is SGHNT and CDR2 is YYREEE (reference sequence). The V end was cut by 0 bases, the J end by 2 bases, with 11 bases between. The CDR3 region is CASSLVVDFNYGYTF. CDR3 nucleotides: TGTGCCAGCAGCTTGGTGGTGGACTTCAACTATGGCTACACCTTC.

V and J are TRBV3-1 (or the pseudogene TRBV3-2) and TRBJ1-4, with a tentative D call TRBD1 (5 bases). The germline V and J ends were trimmed by 4 bases and 3 bases, with 9 bases remaining between them. CDR1 is LGHDT, CDR2 YNNKEL, per germline (reference sequence). CDR3 size: 14 residues. The CDR3 nucleotides are TGTGCCAGCAGCCTCCAGGGTTCTAATGAAAAACTGTTTTTT. Protein product: CASSLQGSNEKLFF.

This chain links TRBV10-2 with TRBJ1-1; possible D gene TRBD1, 5 bases. The germline CDR1 and CDR2 sequences are WSHSY and SAAADI. This CDR3 contains 13 residues. V lost 6 bases, J lost 4 bases, and 12 bases lay in between. CDR3 region: CASSVSGVTEAFF. The DNA of the CDR3 is TGCGCCAGCAGCGTATCGGGGGTCACTGAAGCTTTCTTT.

This rearrangement joins TRBV21-1 to TRBJ1-2; the table gives TRBD1 as D, unverified against the DNA. TRBV21-1 is reported as a pseudogene. This CDR3 has 14 residues. The CDR3 DNA is TGTGCCAGCAGCAACCCCGACACAACCTATGGCTACACCTTC. As protein: CASSNPDTTYGYTF.

This chain joins TRBV2 and TRBJ1-6; no clear D gene. Germline CDR1 is SNHLY and CDR2 is FYNNEI. CDR3 size: 13 residues. V lost 7 bases and J 6 bases, leaving 10 bases between the germline ends. DNA of the CDR3: TGTGCCAGCATGGGAGCTGTTAATTCACCCCTCCACTTT. Its translation is CASMGAVNSPLHF.

The chain recombines TRBV15 with TRBJ1-1, with a tentative D call TRBD1 (6 bases). V lost 0 bases, J lost 7 bases, and 12 bases lay in between. Per germline, CDR1 LNHNV and CDR2 YYDKDF (reference sequence). There are 14 residues in the CDR3. This CDR3 is CATSRDLGGGEAFF. The CDR3 DNA follows: TGTGCCACCAGCAGAGATTTAGGGGGTGGTGAAGCTTTCTTT.

This chain links TRBV1 with TRBJ1-5; TRBD1 is the table's D call and was not checked against the DNA. TRBV1 is deemed a pseudogene. The CDR3 length is 14 residues. CDR3 region: CTSSQTGTNQPQHF. The CDR3 coding sequence is TGCACCAGCAGCCAAACAGGGACCAATCAGCCCCAGCATTTT.

The CDR3 sequence is CASSPRGPIWGYTF. The CDR3 DNA sequence: TGTGCCAGCAGCCCCAGGGGACCCATTTGGGGCTACACCTTC. This sequence joins TRBV25-1 and TRBJ1-2; D may be TRBD1 (6 bases). Germline loops: CDR1 MGHDK, CDR2 SYGVNS. Trimming removed 6 bases from V and 8 bases from J, with 19 bases in between. The length of the CDR3 is 14 residues.

The J gene is TRBJ1-6, the V gene TRBV5-1; tentative D call: TRBD1 (6 bases). This CDR3 comprises 15 residues. CDR1 and CDR2 from the germline V gene are SGHRS and YFSETQ. Between the trimmed V and J ends, which lost 4 bases and 4 bases, there was a span of 12 bases. The CDR3 region has the DNA TGCGCCAGCAGCAAGGACAGACTATATAATTCACCCCTCCACTTT. The encoded protein is CASSKDRLYNSPLHF.

This clone has more than one count but fewer than ten. The V call is TRBV19, the J call TRBJ1-5; TRBD1 matches 8 bases. Germline V lookup: CDR1 LNHDA, CDR2 SQIVND (reference sequence). Trimming at V came to 9 bases and at J to 4 bases, leaving 2 bases not matched to a gene. The CDR3 sequence is 12 residues long. The CDR3 loop is CASGQGNQPQHF. In DNA form, the CDR3 reads TGTGCCAGCGGACAGGGAAATCAGCCCCAGCATTTT. The whole variable domain, filled in from reference TRBV19 and TRBJ1-5, reads DGGITQSPKYLFRKEGQNVTLSCEQNLNHDAMYWYRQDPGQGLRLIYYSQIVNDFQKGDIAEGYSVSREKKESFPLTVTSAQKNPTAFYLCASGQGNQPQHFGDGTRLSIL.

The V gene is TRBV29-1, the J gene TRBJ2-5, with a weak D call TRBD2 (6 bases). Germline assignment: CDR1 SQVTM and CDR2 ANQGSEA. CDR3 length: 13 residues. Trimming stripped 8 bases from V and 0 bases from J, with 13 bases between. The CDR3 DNA reads as TGCAGCTGGCGGGGCGAGTACCAAGAGACCCAGTACTTC. Residues: CSWRGEYQETQYF.

The V gene is TRBV6-1, the J gene TRBJ1-1; D is unresolved. Trimming took 2 bases from V and 0 from J, leaving 10 bases between them. The V gene's germline CDR1 is MNHNS and CDR2 SASEGT. The CDR3 runs 15 residues. CDR3 amino acids: CASSEYLRLNTEAFF. In DNA form, the CDR3 reads TGTGCCAGCAGTGAATATCTACGGTTGAACACTGAAGCTTTCTTT.

This sequence joins TRBV11-2 and TRBJ2-7, with 11 bases matching TRBD1. From germline, CDR1 is SGHAT and CDR2 FQNNGV. With V trimmed by 8 bases and J by 4 bases, 1 base remained unmatched. This CDR3 is 12 amino acids long. The CDR3 bases are TGTGCCAGCCGGGACAGGGGGTACGAGCAGTACTTC. This sequence encodes CASRDRGYEQYF.

The count of this clone is one. This chain joins TRBV4-1 and TRBJ1-3; a possible D gene is TRBD1 (5 bases). The V end was cut by 0 bases, the J end by 8 bases, with 11 bases between. Germline V gives CDR1 MGHRA, CDR2 YSYEKL. The CDR3 runs 14 residues. Here the CDR3 reads CASSQDPGTYTIYF. CDR3 sequence (DNA): TGCGCCAGCAGCCAAGATCCCGGGACTTACACCATATATTTT.

The table lists this clone with a count of one. The genes are TRBV7-3 and TRBJ2-7; 12 nucleotides agree with TRBD2. The CDR3 consists of 17 residues. The germline CDR1 and CDR2 sequences are SGHTA and FQGTGA. Germline trimming cut 5 bases from V and 4 bases from J; bases unmatched to any gene: 12. Here the CDR3 reads CASSIHPLAGGPYEQYF. Here the CDR3 DNA reads TGTGCCAGCAGCATCCACCCCCTAGCGGGGGGGCCGTACGAGCAGTACTTC.

The chain employs TRBV7-9 and TRBJ1-6; D not certain. Germline-derived CDR1 and CDR2 are SEHNR and FQNEAQ (reference sequence). The CDR3 has 16 amino acids. Trimming removed 1 base from V and 0 bases from J, with 7 bases in between. CDR3 DNA: TGTGCCAGCAGCTTAGGGCAGGACTCCTATAATTCACCCCTCCACTTT. It translates to CASSLGQDSYNSPLHF. The complete variable domain, with remaining parts taken from reference TRBV7-9 and TRBJ1-6, reads DTGVSQNPRHKITKRGQNVTFRCDPISEHNRLYWYRQTLGQGPEFLTYFQNEAQLEKSRLLSDRFSAERPKGSFSTLEIQRTEQGDSAMYLCASSLGQDSYNSPLHFGNGTRLTVT.

The chain uses TRBV5-1 and TRBJ1-2; TRBD1 matches 7 bases. CDR1 is SGHRS, CDR2 YFSETQ, per germline. The CDR3 is made up of 14 amino acids. V lost 2 bases, J lost 7 bases, and 8 bases stayed unmatched. CDR3 nucleotides: TGCGCCAGCAGCTTCGACAGGGTCCTTTCTGGCTACACCTTC. It translates to CASSFDRVLSGYTF.

This chain connects TRBV6-6 to TRBJ1-2; perhaps TRBD1 as D (5 bases). In germline, CDR1 is MNHNY, CDR2 SVGAGI (reference sequence). The CDR3 extends over 17 amino acids. V lost 5 bases and J lost 4, with 23 bases in between. CDR3 nucleotide sequence: TGTGCCAGCAGTCCGACTTCGGGGGGGGTCGTTGCCTATGGCTACACCTTC. Its translation: CASSPTSGGVVAYGYTF.

J is TRBJ1-4 and V is TRBV12-5; 9 positions match TRBD1. The CDR3 contains 17 residues. CDR1 and CDR2 from the germline V gene are LGHNT and FRNRAP. The V segment lost 4 bases and the J segment 8 bases; nucleotides outside the gene matches: 14. CDR3 DNA: TGTGCTAGTGGTTCCCCAACCAACAGGGGGCTCAGGGAAAAACTGTTTTTT. Its translation is CASGSPTNRGLREKLFF.

The gene calls are TRBV19 and TRBJ2-3; D might be TRBD2 (7 bases). Germline assignment: CDR1 LNHDA and CDR2 SQIVND (reference sequence). This CDR3 has 18 residues. The ends were cut back, 5 bases at V and 3 bases at J, with 24 bases in the middle. The CDR3 loop reads CASSAEGGGYPFTDTQYF. CDR3 coding DNA: TGTGCCAGTAGTGCCGAGGGGGGAGGGTATCCATTTACAGATACGCAGTATTTT.